Each of the 9 T cell receptor beta chains below was sequenced from the same sample in a study of blood T cell repertoires in COVID-19. The data were produced by immunoSEQ multiplex PCR, yet TCRdb's version contains in-frame clones alone and is incomplete. In the table there are 110,000 or so clones, 75% to 90% of which are singletons. The source material was peripheral blood. Every receptor here comes from a woman aged 50 to 60 with acute or convalescent COVID-19.

This chain links TRBV19 with TRBJ2-7; 8 bases align to TRBD2. This CDR3 spans 16 amino acids. Trimming at V came to 5 bases and at J to 4 bases, leaving 13 bases not matched to a gene. The germline gives CDR1 LNHDA, CDR2 SQIVND (reference sequence). The CDR3 DNA reads TGTGCCAGTAGTCTAGGGTCCAGCGGGAGTTTTTACGAGCAGTACTTC. Translating it yields CASSLGSSGSFYEQYF.

The chain recombines TRBV15 with TRBJ2-2; 7 nucleotides agree with TRBD2. Germline V gives CDR1 LNHNV, CDR2 YYDKDF (reference sequence). The CDR3 is 16 amino acids. Unmatched junction bases numbered 12, after V lost 4 bases and J lost 7 bases. In DNA, the CDR3 is TGTGCCACCAGCAAGTTCGGGGGAGGGCTAAACGGGGAGCTGTTTTTT. The encoded protein is CATSKFGGGLNGELFF.

The V and J genes are TRBV6-1 and TRBJ1-6, with D maybe TRBD1 (5 bases). The CDR3 length is 14 residues. Germline V gives CDR1 MNHNS, CDR2 SASEGT. V was shortened by 3 bases and J by 7 bases, with 10 bases between the two germline ends. CDR3 in DNA: TGTGCCAGCAGTGACACCCCAGGGAATTCACCCCTCCACTTT. This translates into CASSDTPGNSPLHF.

The chain employs TRBV18 and TRBJ2-5, with a possible D match to TRBD1 (6 bases). Trimming removed 0 bases from V and 5 bases from J, with 7 bases in between. The germline V gene has CDR1 KGHSH and CDR2 LQKENI. The CDR3 has 13 residues. This CDR3 is CASSPPRGETQYF. The CDR3 DNA is TGTGCCAGCTCACCACCGAGGGGGGAGACCCAGTACTTC.

The chain recombines TRBV5-1 with TRBJ2-2, with 8 bases fitting TRBD1. This CDR3 contains 15 residues. V trimming: 2 bases; J trimming: 2 bases; junction bases outside the gene matches: 2. The germline V gene has CDR1 SGHRS and CDR2 YFSETQ. As DNA, the CDR3 is TGCGCCAGCAGCTTCGACAGGGGAAACACCGGGGAGCTGTTTTTT. Residues: CASSFDRGNTGELFF.

The chain has TRBV12-3 or TRBV12-4 and TRBJ1-1; no reliable D call. The CDR3 runs to 13 residues. V lost 3 bases and J 5 bases, leaving 10 bases between the germline ends. This CDR3 reads CASSFYTETEAFF. DNA of the CDR3: TGTGCCAGCAGTTTTTATACAGAGACTGAAGCTTTCTTT.

The chain joins TRBV7-2 to TRBJ2-5; 15 nucleotides line up with TRBD2. The CDR3 covers 17 residues. The germline gives CDR1 SGHTA, CDR2 FQGNSA. Trimming removed 5 bases from V and 5 bases from J; junction bases left unmatched: 9. This CDR3 reads CASSLGGLAGGRETQYF. The CDR3 DNA reads as TGTGCCAGCAGCCTGGGAGGACTAGCGGGGGGGCGGGAGACCCAGTACTTC.

This clone was detected once. Written as DNA, the CDR3 is TGTGCCAGCATCTCGGGACTCCGGACTGGGCAGTTCTTC. It encodes CASISGLRTGQFF. This chain connects TRBV28 to TRBJ2-1, with a possible D match to TRBD2 (6 bases). The CDR3 consists of 13 residues. Trimming shortened V by 7 bases and J by 12 bases, and 19 bases separated the two germline ends. Germline V gene data show CDR1 as MDHEN and CDR2 as SYDVKM.

This clone was counted only a few times. The DNA of the CDR3 is TGTGCCAGCAGCACCTGGTGGGCACAGGGTGCCTATGGCTACACCTTC. Amino acids: CASSTWWAQGAYGYTF. This chain connects TRBV5-6 to TRBJ1-2; D perhaps matches TRBD1 (6 bases). CDR1 is SGHDT, CDR2 YYEEEE, per germline. CDR3 size: 16 residues. The V end lost 4 bases, the J end lost 4 bases, and 20 bases lay between the germline ends.